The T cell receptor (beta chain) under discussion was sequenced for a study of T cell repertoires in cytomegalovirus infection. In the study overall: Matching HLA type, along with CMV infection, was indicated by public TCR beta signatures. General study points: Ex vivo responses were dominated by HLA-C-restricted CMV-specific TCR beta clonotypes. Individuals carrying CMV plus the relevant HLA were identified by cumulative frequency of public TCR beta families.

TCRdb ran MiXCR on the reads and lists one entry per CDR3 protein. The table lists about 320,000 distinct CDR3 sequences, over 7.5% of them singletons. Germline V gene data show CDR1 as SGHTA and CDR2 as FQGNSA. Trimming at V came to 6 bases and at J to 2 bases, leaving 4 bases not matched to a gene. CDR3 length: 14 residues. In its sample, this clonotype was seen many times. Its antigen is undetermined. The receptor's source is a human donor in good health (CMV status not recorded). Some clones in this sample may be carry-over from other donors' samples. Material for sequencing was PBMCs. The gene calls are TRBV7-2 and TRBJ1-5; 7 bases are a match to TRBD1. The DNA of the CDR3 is TGTGCCAGCAGGGAGGGGGCGGGCAATCAGCCCCAGCATTTT. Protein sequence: CASREGAGNQPQHF.